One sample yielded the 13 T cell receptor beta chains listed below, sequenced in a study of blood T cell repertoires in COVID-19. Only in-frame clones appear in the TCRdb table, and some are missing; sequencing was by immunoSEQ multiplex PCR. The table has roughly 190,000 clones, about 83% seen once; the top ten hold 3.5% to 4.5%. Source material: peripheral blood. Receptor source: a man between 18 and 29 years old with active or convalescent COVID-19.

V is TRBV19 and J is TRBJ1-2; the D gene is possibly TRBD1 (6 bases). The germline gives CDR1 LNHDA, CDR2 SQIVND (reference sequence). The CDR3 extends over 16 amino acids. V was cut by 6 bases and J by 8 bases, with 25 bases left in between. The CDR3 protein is CASRGWGGQRSVGYTF. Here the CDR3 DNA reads TGTGCCAGTAGAGGCTGGGGGGGGCAACGGTCGGTCGGCTACACCTTC. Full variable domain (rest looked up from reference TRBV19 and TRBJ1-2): DGGITQSPKYLFRKEGQNVTLSCEQNLNHDAMYWYRQDPGQGLRLIYYSQIVNDFQKGDIAEGYSVSREKKESFPLTVTSAQKNPTAFYLCASRGWGGQRSVGYTFGSGTRLTVV.

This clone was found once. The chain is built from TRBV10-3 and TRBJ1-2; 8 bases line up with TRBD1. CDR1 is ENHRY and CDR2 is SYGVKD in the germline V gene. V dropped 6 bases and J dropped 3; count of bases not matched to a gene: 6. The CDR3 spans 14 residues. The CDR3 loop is CAIRNGQGDYGYTF. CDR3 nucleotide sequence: TGTGCCATCAGGAACGGACAGGGAGACTATGGCTACACCTTC.

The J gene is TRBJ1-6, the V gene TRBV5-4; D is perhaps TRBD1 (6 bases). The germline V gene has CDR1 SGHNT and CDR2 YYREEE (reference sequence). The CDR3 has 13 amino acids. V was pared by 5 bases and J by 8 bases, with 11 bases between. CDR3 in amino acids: CASSDRRDSPLHF. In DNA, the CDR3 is TGTGCCAGCAGTGACAGGCGGGATTCACCCCTCCACTTT.

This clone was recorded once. This CDR3 reads CASSYEAGRSTDTQYF. The CDR3 DNA reads TGTGCCAGCAGTTACGAGGCGGGACGATCCACAGATACGCAGTATTTT. The chain carries TRBV6-5 and TRBJ2-3; tentative D call: TRBD2 (6 bases). Germline V CDR1 and CDR2: MNHEY, SVGAGI. The V end lost 2 bases, the J end lost 2 bases, and 14 bases lay between the germline ends. The CDR3 contains 16 residues.

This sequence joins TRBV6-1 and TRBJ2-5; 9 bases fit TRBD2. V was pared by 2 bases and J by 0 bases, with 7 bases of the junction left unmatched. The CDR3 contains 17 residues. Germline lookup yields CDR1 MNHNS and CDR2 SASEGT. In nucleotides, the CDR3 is TGTGCCAGCAGTGAAAAGGTTAGCGGGGGTCACCAAGAGACCCAGTACTTC. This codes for CASSEKVSGGHQETQYF.

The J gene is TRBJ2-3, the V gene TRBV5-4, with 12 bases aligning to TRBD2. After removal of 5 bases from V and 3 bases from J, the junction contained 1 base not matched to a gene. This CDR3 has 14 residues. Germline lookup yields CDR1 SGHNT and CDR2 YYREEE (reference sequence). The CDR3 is CASRTSGGTDTQYF. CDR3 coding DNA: TGTGCCAGCAGGACTAGCGGGGGAACAGATACGCAGTATTTT.

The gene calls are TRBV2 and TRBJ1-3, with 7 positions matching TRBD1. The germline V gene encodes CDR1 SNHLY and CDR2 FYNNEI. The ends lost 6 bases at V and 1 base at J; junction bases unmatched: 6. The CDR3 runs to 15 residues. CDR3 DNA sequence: TGTGCCAGCAGCAGGGACAGACCTTCTGGAAACACCATATATTTT. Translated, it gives CASSRDRPSGNTIYF.

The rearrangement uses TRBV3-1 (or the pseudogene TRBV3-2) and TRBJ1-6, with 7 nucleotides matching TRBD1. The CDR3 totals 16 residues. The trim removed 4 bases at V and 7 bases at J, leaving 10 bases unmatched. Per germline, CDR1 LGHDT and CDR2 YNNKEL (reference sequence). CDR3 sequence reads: CASSLTGTVSNSPLHF. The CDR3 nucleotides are TGTGCCAGCAGCCTAACCGGGACAGTCTCCAATTCACCCCTCCACTTT.

The CDR3 nucleotides are TGTGCCAGCAGGACCCCCGGGACAGCGAAAGGCTACACCTTC. It is translated as CASRTPGTAKGYTF. The rearrangement uses TRBV28 and TRBJ1-2; TRBD1 aligns across 7 bases. The germline CDR1 and CDR2 sequences are MDHEN and SYDVKM. V lost 6 bases, J lost 8 bases, and 12 bases stayed unmatched. The CDR3 has 14 residues.

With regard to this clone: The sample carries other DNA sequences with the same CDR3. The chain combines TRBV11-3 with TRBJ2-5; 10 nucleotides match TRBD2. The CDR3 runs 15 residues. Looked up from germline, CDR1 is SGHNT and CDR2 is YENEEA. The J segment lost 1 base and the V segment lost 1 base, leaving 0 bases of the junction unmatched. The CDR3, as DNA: TGTGCCAGCAGCTTAGGACTAGCGGGCCAAGAGACCCAGTACTTC. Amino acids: CASSLGLAGQETQYF.

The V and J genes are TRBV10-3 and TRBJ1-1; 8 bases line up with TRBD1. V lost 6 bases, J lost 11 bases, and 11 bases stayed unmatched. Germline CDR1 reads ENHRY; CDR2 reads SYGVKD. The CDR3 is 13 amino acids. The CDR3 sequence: CAISEQGGISAFF. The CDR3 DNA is TGTGCCATCAGCGAACAGGGGGGTATTAGCGCTTTCTTT.

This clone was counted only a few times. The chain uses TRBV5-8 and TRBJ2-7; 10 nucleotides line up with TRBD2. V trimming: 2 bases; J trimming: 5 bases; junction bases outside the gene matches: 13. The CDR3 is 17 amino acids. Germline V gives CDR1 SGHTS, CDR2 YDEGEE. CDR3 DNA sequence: TGTGCCAGCAGCTTAAGGGGCGCTAGCGGGGGCGTCCACGAGCAGTACGTC. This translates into CASSLRGASGGVHEQYV.

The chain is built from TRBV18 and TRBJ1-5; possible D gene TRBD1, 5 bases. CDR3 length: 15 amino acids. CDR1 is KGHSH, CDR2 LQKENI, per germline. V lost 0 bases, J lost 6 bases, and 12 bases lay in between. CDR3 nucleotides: TGTGCCAGCTCACCACCTGGACGCGGGGGTCAGCCCCAGCATTTT. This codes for CASSPPGRGGQPQHF.